The clone carrying this T cell receptor (beta chain) was seen more than once but under ten times. TCRdb's copy holds only in-frame clones and misses some; the assay was immunoSEQ multiplex PCR. The sample consists of 60,000 to 70,000 clones, 75% to 90% of them appearing once. The data are from a study of OX40 agonist ivuxolimab in advanced cancers. Study overall: Partial response was recorded in three patients: one hepatocellular carcinoma and two cutaneous melanoma cases.

Sequenced here: CD4+ or CD8+ T cells sorted from blood, sampled in a trial of the OX40 agonist ivuxolimab. The origin of this receptor is an adult with an advanced solid tumor such as melanoma, head and neck, liver or kidney cancer.

The CDR3 DNA sequence: TGCGCCAGCAGCTTGGCCCCGGGACAGGCCTATGGCTACACCTTC. Encoded protein: CASSLAPGQAYGYTF. The V gene is TRBV5-1, the J gene TRBJ1-2; 8 bases are shared with TRBD1. CDR3 length equals 15 residues. The germline CDR1 and CDR2 sequences are SGHRS and YFSETQ. The trim removed 0 bases at V and 4 bases at J, leaving 5 bases unmatched.